These T cell receptor beta chains were read from a single sample in a study of blood T cell repertoires in COVID-19. The assay was immunoSEQ multiplex PCR, and TCRdb's table has in-frame clones only and misses some. The table lists under 45,000 clones, about nine tenths of them singletons, with 23% in the top ten. Sequencing used peripheral blood. The receptors derive from an elderly woman in a cohort sampled during active or convalescent COVID-19. The CDR3 runs from the conserved cysteine through the conserved F or W. D genes are given only for firm matches. Rows may omit the clone size; those that give it use once, few, many or a size class.

cdr3_nt cdr3_aa j_call v_call d_call clone_size
TGTGCCAGTAGTTACAGGGAGAACACTGAAGCTTTCTTT CASSYRENTEAFF TRBJ1-1 TRBV19 NA NA
TGTGCCAGCAGCTTAGAAGCGACTAGCTCCTACAATGAGCAGTTCTTC CASSLEATSSYNEQFF TRBJ2-1 TRBV5-5 NA NA
TGTGCCAGCAGCCGCATCTCTAGCGGGGGGAGAAATGAGCAGTTCTTC CASSRISSGGRNEQFF TRBJ2-1 TRBV4-2 TRBD2 NA
TGTGCCAGCAGCTCCCCGGGACAGAATTCACCCCTCCACTTT CASSSPGQNSPLHF TRBJ1-6 TRBV11-3 TRBD1 NA
TGCGCCAGCAGTCAGGAGAACACCGGGGAGCTGTTTTTT CASSQENTGELFF TRBJ2-2 TRBV10-1 NA NA
TGTGCCAGCAGCCCCAGAGGCCTATCTTCCACTGAAGCTTTCTTT CASSPRGLSSTEAFF TRBJ1-1 TRBV6-6 NA NA
TGTGCCAGCAGTTTAGGACTAGCGGGTCGCAATGAGCAGTTCTTC CASSLGLAGRNEQFF TRBJ2-1 TRBV27 TRBD2 NA
TGCGCCAGCAGCTTGCCAGACTCTGGAAACACCATATATTTT CASSLPDSGNTIYF TRBJ1-3 TRBV5-1 NA NA
TGTGCCAGCAGCCAAGATTGGTCGACAGGGAGCTACACCTTC CASSQDWSTGSYTF TRBJ1-2 TRBV3-1/TRBV3-2 TRBD1 NA
TGCGCCAGCAGCCAAGATATGGGGAGCACTGAAGCTTTCTTT CASSQDMGSTEAFF TRBJ1-1 TRBV4-1 NA NA
TGTGCCATCAGTGTTGGGACAGGGTACTACGAGCAGTACTTC CAISVGTGYYEQYF TRBJ2-7 TRBV10-3 TRBD1 NA
TGCGCCAGCAGCCTGGGACAACCCAATGAGCAGTTCTTC CASSLGQPNEQFF TRBJ2-1 TRBV5-1 NA NA
TGTGCCAGCAGCTTCTCAGGGTATGGTGGCTACACCTTC CASSFSGYGGYTF TRBJ1-2 TRBV5-6 NA NA
TGTGCCAGCAGCTTACGGACTAGCGGGAGTTGGAATGAGCAGTTCTTC CASSLRTSGSWNEQFF TRBJ2-1 TRBV7-2 TRBD2 NA
TGTGCCACCAGCCCCACTAGCGGGAGGGCCGGGACCGGGGAGCTGTTTTTT CATSPTSGRAGTGELFF TRBJ2-2 TRBV24-1 TRBD2 NA
TGTGCCAGCAGTTCTAGGGGTGAAGCTTTCTTT CASSSRGEAFF TRBJ1-1 TRBV27 NA few
TGTGCCAGCAGGAGCGAGCGAACTCCCCAAGAGACCCAGTACTTC CASRSERTPQETQYF TRBJ2-5 TRBV2 NA NA
TGCGCCAGCAGCCAAGATATGGGGAGGGCCTATCGTGTCATTCAGTACTTC CASSQDMGRAYRVIQYF TRBJ2-4 TRBV4-3 TRBD2 NA
TGTGCCAGCAGCTTAGGGGGCGGGAGCCTCAATGAGCAGTTCTTC CASSLGGGSLNEQFF TRBJ2-1 TRBV11-3 TRBD2 NA
TGTGCCAGCAGCTTGGCCCTTAATGAAAAACTGTTTTTT CASSLALNEKLFF TRBJ1-4 TRBV5-5 NA few
TGCGCCAGCAGCTTGACAATCCGAGGGAACAATGAGCAGTTCTTC CASSLTIRGNNEQFF TRBJ2-1 TRBV5-1 NA many
TGTGCCAGCAGCTCGGGACAGCGGAATCAGCCCCAGCATTTT CASSSGQRNQPQHF TRBJ1-5 TRBV7-8 TRBD1 few
TGCGCCAGCAGCCCCCGTGTGTTAGAGAATGAGCAGTTCTTC CASSPRVLENEQFF TRBJ2-1 TRBV5-1 NA NA
TGTGCCAGCAGCTTGCCCGGGACAGGGTGGAAACTGTTTTTT CASSLPGTGWKLFF TRBJ1-4 TRBV11-1 TRBD1 NA
TGTGCCAGCAGTGCCCTGACCTCTAGCGAGCAGTTCTTC CASSALTSSEQFF TRBJ2-1 TRBV25-1 NA NA
TGTGCCAGCAGACCACCGGGACATAGCAATCAGCCCCAGCATTTT CASRPPGHSNQPQHF TRBJ1-5 TRBV5-4 NA few
TGTGCCAGCCAAGACAGGGGATATGAGCAGTTCTTC CASQDRGYEQFF TRBJ2-1 TRBV28 TRBD1 NA
TGCGCCAGCAGCGGCGGAGTGGCGAATAATTCACCCCTCCACTTT CASSGGVANNSPLHF TRBJ1-6 TRBV5-1 NA NA
TGTGCCATCAGCCCAAGGACAGGGCCTCATGGCTACACCTTC CAISPRTGPHGYTF TRBJ1-2 TRBV10-3 TRBD1 once
TGTGCCAGTAGTATTCAAGGGACAGGGGGCGTTGGGACCCAGTACTTC CASSIQGTGGVGTQYF TRBJ2-5 TRBV19 TRBD1 NA
TGCAGCGTTGTTTATGGACAGGGAGGAAACACCATATATTTT CSVVYGQGGNTIYF TRBJ1-3 TRBV29-1 TRBD1 once
TGTGCCAGCATGACGATGGAGGGAACCCCCTACGAGCAGTACTTC CASMTMEGTPYEQYF TRBJ2-7 TRBV2 NA medium-sized
TGTGCCAGCAGCTTGGGGGGCAGTTCCTACAATGAGCAGTTCTTC CASSLGGSSYNEQFF TRBJ2-1 TRBV5-4 NA NA
TGTGCCACCAGTGATGGACTAGCGGTCCATGAGCAGTTCTTC CATSDGLAVHEQFF TRBJ2-1 TRBV24-1 TRBD2 NA
TGTGCCAGCTCACCGGGGGGGGGCCAAGAGACCCAGTACTTC CASSPGGGQETQYF TRBJ2-5 TRBV18 TRBD2 NA
TGTGCCAGCAGCCAAGGGGGGGGCGGGGGGAATTCACCCCTCCACTTT CASSQGGGGGNSPLHF TRBJ1-6 TRBV4-2 NA NA
TGTGCCAGCAGTCGGGACAGGGGTTCTGGAAACACCATATATTTT CASSRDRGSGNTIYF TRBJ1-3 TRBV6-5 TRBD1 NA
TGTGCCAGCAGTGATGGTAGCGGGGGGACCTGGTCCAGGGAGACCCAGTACTTC CASSDGSGGTWSRETQYF TRBJ2-5 TRBV6-1 TRBD2 NA
TGTGCCAGCTCACCGGGGGCAGCGGGGGGCCGGGGTCAAGATGAGCAGTTCTTC CASSPGAAGGRGQDEQFF TRBJ2-1 TRBV18 TRBD2 NA
TGTGCCAGCAGTTACTCGGAGGGGGCGGTTACTGAAGCTTTCTTT CASSYSEGAVTEAFF TRBJ1-1 TRBV6-5 TRBD1 few
TGTGCCAGCAGCTTATGGGGACAGGGGGTTTCGAATGGCTACACCTTC CASSLWGQGVSNGYTF TRBJ1-2 TRBV7-2 TRBD1 NA
TGTGCCAGCAGCTTAGCCCTACTAGCGGGCTACGAGCAGTACTTC CASSLALLAGYEQYF TRBJ2-7 TRBV7-8 TRBD2 NA
TGTGCCAGCAGCCAACAGGCCGTGAGCACCGGGGAGCTGTTTTTT CASSQQAVSTGELFF TRBJ2-2 TRBV5-5 NA NA